This TCR beta chain came from a study of shared clonotypes between healthy human individuals (dated by TCRdb to about 2020). Looking at the study overall: The cohort comprised a couple of women and a few men aged 18 to 49 years. Between about 0.9 and 10 billion PBMCs per donor were obtained by leukapheresis. The study deeply sequenced blood TCR repertoires of about 5 healthy adults to estimate repertoire size and the extent of clonotype sharing between individuals. For each donor, three plates each were used for CD4 naive and CD4 memory, two plates were used for CD8 naive, and one plate was used for CD8 memory. Libraries were prepared and TCR repertoires were sequenced by different laboratories using diverse techniques, in order to increase sequencing depth and limit assay-specific biases. Study-level results and caveats: Even with the large sequencing depth, rarefaction of the sorted-subset datasets indicated that sequencing was incomplete. Because the study included a small number of donors, the genetic and exposure-history diversity represented was limited. Sampling was restricted to blood, and TCR repertoires in tissue are likely to differ from TCR repertoires in blood. Pairwise subsampling indicated that sequencing depth was expected to affect the degree of clonotype sharing among donors. Roughly 5% of naive CD4, 3.5% of naive CD8, approximately 2.2% of memory CD4, and less than 0.45% of memory CD8 clonotypes were shared across several donors. Estimated clonotype richness was generally larger for naive than for memory subsets. Clonotypes shared by all four sorted-subset donors showed higher generation probabilities than non-shared clonotypes.

The CDR3 starts with the cysteine, ends with the phenylalanine, and has 12 residues. Solely the CDR3 DNA is kept, with 36 bases framed from the first base. Deletion took 6 bases off V and 0 bases off J, with a span of 3 bases between the germline ends. Sequences MNHEY (CDR1) and SMNVEV (CDR2) are obtained from the germline V gene (reference sequence). Donors were healthy HIV-negative adults with no recently reported acute infections or vaccinations. All donors were Caucasian adults living in Nashville, Tennessee, USA. Magnetic negative selection was used to enrich CD4+ T cells, after which naive cells were positively selected on CD45RA and the negative fraction became the memory subset. After blood collection by leukapheresis, PBMCs were isolated using Ficoll-Histopaque density gradient centrifugation and then cryopreserved in the vapor phase of liquid nitrogen. Analytical flow cytometry was used to check the purity and quantity of every magnetically sorted T cell population. From each sorted fraction, genomic DNA was isolated and quantified by UV absorbance on a Nanodrop 2000c.

Using the deep immunoSEQ assay, multiplex PCR amplified TCR CDR3 regions from genomic DNA. Extracted genomic DNA from each cell subset was distributed evenly across all wells of several immunoSEQ 96-well plates, and each plate was treated as a replicate. For sorted subsets, roughly 190 ng of genomic DNA, equivalent to some 30,000 T cell genomes, went into each replicate PCR. Purified libraries were quantified with a Qubit 3.0 fluorometer, sized on a Bioanalyzer 2100, and re-quantified with the KAPA Library Quantification kit. Every immunoSEQ 96-well plate was sequenced on a dedicated single-read 150-cycle Illumina NextSeq 550 flow cell. The authors' pipeline ran thus. The immunoSEQ output contained only junctional sequences without quality scores, so filtering could not match that applied to full-length reads. Sequences were annotated with PyIR, a Python wrapper for IgBLAST v1.9, using IMGT germline references to assign V/J genes and CDR3. Any read was removed if the V/J assignment was weak (E-value above 1e-6), the CDR3 was missing, or the read contained stop codons, out-of-frame junctions, or ambiguous translated residues. A V3J clonotype was defined by an identical inferred V gene, J gene, and CDR3 amino acid sequence. Percentage overlap between repertoires was computed as shared unique clonotypes divided by the size of the smaller repertoire. Three approaches were used to assess repertoire richness: RTK rarefaction, the Chao1 estimator, and Recon v2.1 estimates of unobserved clonotypes. Generation probabilities for all TCRbeta clonotypes obtained by the gDNA method from a handful of donors were computed using OLGA. The immuneACCESS repertoire file appears here via TCRdb, limited to in-frame rearrangements. These files lack a portion of the clones; in checked studies, under half of the deficit traces to unresolved V genes, and the cause of the others is not known. V, J and clone size reflect that table, while D and trimming were determined from the DNA. Across this sample there are 2 million to 2.5 million clones, with more than 85% seen only once. The ten largest account for 0.35% to 0.5% of the sample.

In this sample, this clone turned up once. What this receptor recognizes is not known. The record has no base qualities; no much larger clone is one base away. The sequence joins TRBV27 to TRBJ1-3; the D gene is unclear. This TCR was sampled from a man aged 18 to 29 in good health. Some clones in this sample may be carry-over from other donors' samples. Sequenced input: naive CD4+ T cells from PBMCs. The sample's cell subset or site label is to be understood as: CD45RA+ positively selected. The CDR3 protein sequence reads: CASRTSGNTIYF. In nucleotides, the sequence is TGTGCCAGCAGAACCTCTGGAAACACCATATATTTT.